This T cell receptor beta chain derives from a study of vaccination effects on CD4 cells after COVID-19. CDR3 size: 14 residues. V shed 5 bases and J 4 bases; nucleotides not matched to a gene: 5. Germline CDR1 MNHNY, CDR2 SVGAGI (reference sequence). Comment on this clone: Its target is unknown.

Whole-study findings and limits: A shortage of convalescent patients and an absence of early post-infection timepoints characterized the study. Clones induced by infection and by vaccine showed marked clonal contraction late after vaccination.

Profiling relied on immunoSEQ multiplex PCR, and the TCRdb table lists in-frame clones only, not all of them. The sample records approximately 25,000 clones, roughly 85% being singletons. Sequencing followed a ViraFEST assay step that expanded antigen-specific CD4+ T cells with viral peptide pools. Once cultured for under 11 days, the cells underwent separation to obtain CD4+ T cells. Two doses of either BNT162b2 or mRNA-1273 were given to each participant. Nucleocapsid antibodies were negative in the vaccine recipients, who had never had SARS-CoV-2 infection. Cultures used around 1.8 million PBMC per well, approximately 9.7 IU/ml IL-2 and around 10 ug/ml peptides.

The specimen was CD4+ T cells from PBMCs cultured with HCoV-NL63 spike peptides, collected after COVID-19 vaccination. The chain uses TRBV6-6 and TRBJ1-2; TRBD1 matches 9 bases. The TCR originated in a human donor who received a COVID-19 vaccine. Some clones in this sample may be carry-over from other donors' samples. The DNA for the CDR3 is TGTGCCAGCAGTGCCCGGGACAGGGCCTATGGCTACACCTTC. It yields the protein CASSARDRAYGYTF.